This is a list of T cell receptor beta chains from one sample in a study of CD4 T cells in relation to SARS-CoV-2 and coronaviruses. Their target antigens are unknown. The assay was immunoSEQ multiplex PCR, and TCRdb's table has in-frame clones only and misses some. The sample carries roughly 38,000 clones, over 75% recorded once. The specimen sequenced was naive CD4+ T cells from PBMCs, cultured in vitro. These TCRs come from an adult with COVID-19. Both conserved end residues are part of each CDR3. Each record gives: D gene, J gene, V gene, clone size, CDR3 protein, CDR3 DNA. A D gene is named only where the DNA matches it firmly. Size is stated for part of the rows, as once, few or many counts, or as a class when the clone is expanded.

d_gene: -; j_gene: TRBJ2-7; v_gene: TRBV6-5; abundance: -; CDR3aa: CASSYGRGSYEQYF; CDR3nt: TGTGCCAGCAGTTACGGGCGGGGATCCTACGAGCAGTACTTC
d_gene: -; j_gene: TRBJ2-7; v_gene: TRBV6-2/TRBV6-3; abundance: -; CDR3aa: CASSLGQGIIYEQYF; CDR3nt: TGTGCCAGCAGTTTAGGGCAGGGGATCATCTACGAGCAGTACTTC
d_gene: -; j_gene: TRBJ1-5; v_gene: TRBV3-1/TRBV3-2; abundance: -; CDR3aa: CASSRVGVQPQHF; CDR3nt: TGTGCCAGCAGCCGGGTGGGGGTTCAGCCCCAGCATTTT
d_gene: -; j_gene: TRBJ1-2; v_gene: TRBV7-2; abundance: -; CDR3aa: CASSEQGLGGYTF; CDR3nt: TGTGCCAGCAGCGAGCAGGGGTTGGGTGGCTACACCTTC
d_gene: TRBD2; j_gene: TRBJ2-4; v_gene: TRBV7-2; abundance: -; CDR3aa: CASSLVGGVAKNIQYF; CDR3nt: TGTGCCAGCAGCTTAGTGGGGGGGGTGGCCAAAAACATTCAGTACTTC
d_gene: -; j_gene: TRBJ2-7; v_gene: TRBV9; abundance: -; CDR3aa: CASSVGDSSYEQYF; CDR3nt: TGTGCCAGCAGCGTAGGAGATAGCTCCTACGAGCAGTACTTC
d_gene: -; j_gene: TRBJ2-3; v_gene: TRBV5-1; abundance: -; CDR3aa: CASSLGRGRTDTQYF; CDR3nt: TGCGCCAGCAGCTTGGGTCGGGGACGCACAGATACGCAGTATTTT
d_gene: TRBD2; j_gene: TRBJ2-1; v_gene: TRBV5-4; abundance: -; CDR3aa: CASSRRSGNPNEQFF; CDR3nt: TGTGCCAGCAGCCGACGAAGCGGGAATCCGAATGAGCAGTTCTTC
d_gene: -; j_gene: TRBJ2-1; v_gene: TRBV21-1; abundance: few; CDR3aa: CASSKATSPGLVGEEQFF; CDR3nt: TGTGCCAGCAGCAAAGCGACCTCTCCGGGACTAGTGGGTGAGGAGCAGTTCTTC
d_gene: -; j_gene: TRBJ1-1; v_gene: TRBV18; abundance: -; CDR3aa: CASSPIHGVPVGTEAFF; CDR3nt: TGTGCCAGCTCACCGATCCACGGGGTTCCGGTGGGCACTGAAGCTTTCTTT
d_gene: TRBD1; j_gene: TRBJ2-4; v_gene: TRBV7-8; abundance: -; CDR3aa: CASSSSATGAKNIQYF; CDR3nt: TGTGCCAGCAGCTCCTCCGCGACAGGGGCCAAAAACATTCAGTACTTC
d_gene: -; j_gene: TRBJ2-1; v_gene: TRBV27; abundance: -; CDR3aa: CASSLSFQSSYNEQFF; CDR3nt: TGTGCCAGCAGTTTATCGTTCCAAAGCTCCTACAATGAGCAGTTCTTC
d_gene: -; j_gene: TRBJ2-1; v_gene: TRBV28; abundance: -; CDR3aa: CASSPPAGEQFF; CDR3nt: TGTGCCAGCAGTCCCCCAGCAGGTGAGCAGTTCTTC
d_gene: TRBD2; j_gene: TRBJ2-2; v_gene: TRBV6-2/TRBV6-3; abundance: -; CDR3aa: CASSYHKTSATGELFF; CDR3nt: TGTGCCAGCAGTTACCATAAGACTAGCGCCACCGGGGAGCTGTTTTTT
d_gene: TRBD2; j_gene: TRBJ2-1; v_gene: TRBV9; abundance: -; CDR3aa: CASSSSGLAGGNKLF; CDR3nt: TGTGCCAGCAGCTCATCGGGACTAGCGGGAGGAAACAAGCTCTTC
d_gene: -; j_gene: TRBJ2-3; v_gene: TRBV28; abundance: -; CDR3aa: CASSSRVDLLLAQYF; CDR3nt: TGTGCCAGCAGTTCTCGCGTGGACCTCTTGCTTGCGCAGTATTTT
d_gene: -; j_gene: TRBJ1-1; v_gene: TRBV2; abundance: -; CDR3aa: CASSSRDEAFF; CDR3nt: TGTGCCAGCAGTTCCAGGGATGAAGCTTTCTTT
d_gene: TRBD1; j_gene: TRBJ1-4; v_gene: TRBV7-6; abundance: -; CDR3aa: CASSLAPGTGNRNEKLFF; CDR3nt: TGTGCCAGCAGCTTAGCCCCCGGGACAGGGAATCGGAATGAAAAACTGTTTTTT
d_gene: TRBD2; j_gene: TRBJ2-1; v_gene: TRBV6-5; abundance: -; CDR3aa: CASSYGTINEQFF; CDR3nt: TGTGCCAGCAGTTACGGGACTATTAATGAGCAGTTCTTC
d_gene: -; j_gene: TRBJ2-7; v_gene: TRBV15; abundance: -; CDR3aa: CATRRGSGGSYEQYF; CDR3nt: TGTGCCACCAGACGGGGGAGCGGAGGGTCCTACGAGCAGTACTTC
d_gene: TRBD1; j_gene: TRBJ2-3; v_gene: TRBV9; abundance: -; CDR3aa: CASGNDRTGDSDTQYF; CDR3nt: TGTGCCAGCGGGAATGATAGGACAGGGGATTCAGATACGCAGTATTTT
d_gene: -; j_gene: TRBJ1-6; v_gene: TRBV6-5; abundance: -; CDR3aa: CASSYQPHSPLHF; CDR3nt: TGTGCCAGCAGTTACCAACCTCATTCACCCCTCCACTTT
d_gene: -; j_gene: TRBJ2-7; v_gene: TRBV4-1; abundance: few; CDR3aa: CASSQVQGNEQYF; CDR3nt: TGCGCCAGCAGCCAAGTCCAGGGTAACGAGCAGTACTTC
d_gene: -; j_gene: TRBJ2-5; v_gene: TRBV2; abundance: -; CDR3aa: CATLGLGETQYF; CDR3nt: TGTGCCACATTGGGTTTAGGAGAGACCCAGTACTTC
d_gene: TRBD2; j_gene: TRBJ2-1; v_gene: TRBV3-1/TRBV3-2; abundance: -; CDR3aa: CASSQGLAGTEQFF; CDR3nt: TGTGCCAGCAGCCAGGGACTAGCGGGAACCGAGCAGTTCTTC
d_gene: -; j_gene: TRBJ2-2; v_gene: TRBV13; abundance: -; CDR3aa: CASSLGDPWAENTGELFF; CDR3nt: TGTGCCAGCAGCTTAGGCGATCCATGGGCAGAGAACACCGGGGAGCTGTTTTTT
d_gene: TRBD2; j_gene: TRBJ2-3; v_gene: TRBV5-4; abundance: -; CDR3aa: CASSLPSGTSTDTQYF; CDR3nt: TGTGCCAGCAGCTTGCCTAGCGGGACTAGCACAGATACGCAGTATTTT
d_gene: -; j_gene: TRBJ2-5; v_gene: TRBV19; abundance: -; CDR3aa: CASTEPNRQETQYF; CDR3nt: TGTGCCAGTACCGAGCCGAACAGACAAGAGACCCAGTACTTC
d_gene: -; j_gene: TRBJ2-3; v_gene: TRBV28; abundance: -; CDR3aa: CASSPGPDTQYF; CDR3nt: TGTGCCAGCAGCCCCGGACCGGATACGCAGTATTTT
d_gene: -; j_gene: TRBJ1-1; v_gene: TRBV6-5; abundance: -; CDR3aa: CASTPARGAFF; CDR3nt: TGTGCCAGCACCCCCGCGAGGGGGGCTTTCTTT
d_gene: -; j_gene: TRBJ2-7; v_gene: TRBV18; abundance: few; CDR3aa: CASSPHTYEQYF; CDR3nt: TGTGCCAGCTCACCCCACACCTACGAGCAGTACTTC
d_gene: -; j_gene: TRBJ2-2; v_gene: TRBV10-3; abundance: -; CDR3aa: CAISRTTVELFF; CDR3nt: TGTGCCATCAGTCGGACAACAGTGGAGCTGTTTTTT
d_gene: -; j_gene: TRBJ2-2; v_gene: TRBV30; abundance: -; CDR3aa: CAWSAISGAGELFF; CDR3nt: TGTGCCTGGAGCGCTATCTCAGGGGCCGGGGAGCTGTTTTTT
d_gene: -; j_gene: TRBJ2-3; v_gene: TRBV3-1/TRBV3-2; abundance: -; CDR3aa: CASTGTDTQYF; CDR3nt: TGTGCCAGCACAGGCACAGATACGCAGTATTTT
d_gene: -; j_gene: TRBJ2-5; v_gene: TRBV4-1; abundance: -; CDR3aa: CASTPDQRVGTQYF; CDR3nt: TGCGCCAGCACCCCGGACCAGAGGGTGGGGACCCAGTACTTC
d_gene: -; j_gene: TRBJ1-1; v_gene: TRBV29-1; abundance: -; CDR3aa: CSVERGGHTEAFF; CDR3nt: TGCAGCGTTGAGCGCGGGGGGCACACTGAAGCTTTCTTT
d_gene: -; j_gene: TRBJ2-7; v_gene: TRBV2; abundance: -; CDR3aa: CASSGGQNSYEQYF; CDR3nt: TGTGCCAGCAGTGGGGGACAAAACTCCTACGAGCAGTACTTC
d_gene: -; j_gene: TRBJ2-7; v_gene: TRBV5-4; abundance: -; CDR3aa: CASSQDSYEQYF; CDR3nt: TGTGCCAGCAGCCAAGACTCCTACGAGCAGTACTTC
d_gene: -; j_gene: TRBJ2-7; v_gene: TRBV7-9; abundance: -; CDR3aa: CASSPGSWRGGTYEQYF; CDR3nt: TGTGCCAGCAGCCCAGGGTCGTGGAGGGGGGGTACCTACGAGCAGTACTTC
d_gene: TRBD2; j_gene: TRBJ2-5; v_gene: TRBV5-4; abundance: -; CDR3aa: CASSAGLAGGGTQYF; CDR3nt: TGTGCCAGCAGTGCGGGACTAGCGGGAGGGGGGACCCAGTACTTC
d_gene: -; j_gene: TRBJ2-5; v_gene: TRBV12-3/TRBV12-4; abundance: -; CDR3aa: CASRLGRQETQYF; CDR3nt: TGTGCCAGCAGGCTGGGACGACAAGAGACCCAGTACTTC
d_gene: -; j_gene: TRBJ2-1; v_gene: TRBV19; abundance: -; CDR3aa: CASSMGRYEQFF; CDR3nt: TGTGCCAGTAGTATGGGCAGGTATGAGCAGTTCTTC